This TCR beta chain derives from a study of blood T cell repertoires in COVID-19. Some clones are missing from TCRdb's copy, which holds only in-frame ones; the method was immunoSEQ multiplex PCR. Among about 110,000 clones, around 82% were seen once, and the ten largest hold about 6.6%. The trim removed 3 bases at V and 4 bases at J, leaving 11 bases unmatched. The CDR3 runs to 16 residues. CDR1 is MNHNS, CDR2 SASEGT, per germline. The receptor was isolated from a woman between 50 and 59 years old with acute or convalescent COVID-19. The chain joins TRBV6-1 to TRBJ1-1, with TRBD1 matching 7 bases. The sequenced material came from peripheral blood. CDR3 sequence (DNA): TGTGCCAGCAGTGATAGAGGACAGGAAGGGAGCACTGAAGCTTTCTTT. Protein sequence: CASSDRGQEGSTEAFF.